This T cell receptor beta chain appears in the sequencing data of a study of shared clonotypes between healthy human individuals. Notes on the study in general: Estimated clonotype richness was generally higher in naive than memory subsets.

Naive CD8 cells lacked CD45RO and underwent positive selection for CCR7, leaving out terminally differentiated effector memory CD45RA+ cells. Only Caucasian adults living in Nashville, Tennessee served as donors. Clones were sequenced by immunoSEQ multiplex PCR, and TCRdb holds only the in-frame ones, with some missing. The sample has hundreds of thousands of clones; 95% to 97% are singletons. Looked up from germline, CDR1 is LNHDA and CDR2 is SQIVND (reference sequence). The V gene lost 5 bases and the J gene lost 6 bases, with 28 bases spanning the gap. CDR3 length: 18 residues. Only one count was recorded for this clone. What it recognizes is unknown.

The TCR originated in a woman between 25 and 40 years old in good health. Sequenced: naive CD8+ T cells sorted from blood. The V gene is TRBV19, the J gene TRBJ1-2, with a tentative D call TRBD1 (5 bases). In nucleotides, the CDR3 is TGTGCCAGTAGTCCACCGGGCAGGGCTTATCTGATGATTGATGGCTACACCTTC. Residues: CASSPPGRAYLMIDGYTF.